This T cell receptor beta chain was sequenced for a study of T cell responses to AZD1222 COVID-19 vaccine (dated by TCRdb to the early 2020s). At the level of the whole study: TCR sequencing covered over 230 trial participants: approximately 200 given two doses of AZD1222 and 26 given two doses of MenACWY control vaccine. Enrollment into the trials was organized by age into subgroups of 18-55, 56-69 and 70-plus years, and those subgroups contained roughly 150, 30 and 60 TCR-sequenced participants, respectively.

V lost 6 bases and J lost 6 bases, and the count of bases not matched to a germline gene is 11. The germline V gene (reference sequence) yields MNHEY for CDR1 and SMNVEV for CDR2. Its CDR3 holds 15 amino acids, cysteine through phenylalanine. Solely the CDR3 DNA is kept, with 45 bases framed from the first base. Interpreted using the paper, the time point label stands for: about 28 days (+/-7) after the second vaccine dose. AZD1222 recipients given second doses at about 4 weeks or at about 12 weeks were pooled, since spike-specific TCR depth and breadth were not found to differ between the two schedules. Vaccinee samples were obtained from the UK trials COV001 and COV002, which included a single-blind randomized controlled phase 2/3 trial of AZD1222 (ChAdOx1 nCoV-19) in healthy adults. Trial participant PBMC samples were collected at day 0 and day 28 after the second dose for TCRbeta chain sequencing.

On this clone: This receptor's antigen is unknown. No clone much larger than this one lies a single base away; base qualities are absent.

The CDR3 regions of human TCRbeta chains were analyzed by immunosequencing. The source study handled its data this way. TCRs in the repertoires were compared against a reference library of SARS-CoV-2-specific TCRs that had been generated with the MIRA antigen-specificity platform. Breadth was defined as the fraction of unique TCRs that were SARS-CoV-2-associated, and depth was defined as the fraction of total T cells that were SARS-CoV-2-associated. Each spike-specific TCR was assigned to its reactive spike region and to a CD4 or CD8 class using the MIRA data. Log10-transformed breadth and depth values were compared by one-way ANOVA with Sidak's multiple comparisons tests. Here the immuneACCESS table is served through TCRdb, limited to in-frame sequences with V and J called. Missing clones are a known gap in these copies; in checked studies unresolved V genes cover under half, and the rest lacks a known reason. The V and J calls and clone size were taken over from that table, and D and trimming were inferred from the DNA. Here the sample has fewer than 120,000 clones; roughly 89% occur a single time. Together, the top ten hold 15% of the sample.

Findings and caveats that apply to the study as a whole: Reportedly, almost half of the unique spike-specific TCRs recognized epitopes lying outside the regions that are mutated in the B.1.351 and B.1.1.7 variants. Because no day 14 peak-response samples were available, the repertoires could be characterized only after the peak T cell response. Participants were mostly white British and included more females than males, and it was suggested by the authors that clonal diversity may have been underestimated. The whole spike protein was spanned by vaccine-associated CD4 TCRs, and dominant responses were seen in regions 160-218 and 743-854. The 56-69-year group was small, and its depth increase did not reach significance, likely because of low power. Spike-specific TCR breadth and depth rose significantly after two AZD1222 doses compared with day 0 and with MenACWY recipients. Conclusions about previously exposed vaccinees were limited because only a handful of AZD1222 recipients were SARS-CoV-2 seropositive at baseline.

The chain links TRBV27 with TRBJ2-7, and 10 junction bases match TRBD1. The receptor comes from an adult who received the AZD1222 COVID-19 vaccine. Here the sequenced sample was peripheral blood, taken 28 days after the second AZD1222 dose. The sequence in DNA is TGTGCCAGCAGCCCGACAGGGGGCGCGTTAATCGAGCAGTACTTC. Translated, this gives CASSPTGGALIEQYF.